Listed here are 25 T cell receptor beta chains from one sample, sequenced in a study of post-analysis software for immune sequencing data. Incorporated into the TCR beta cDNA libraries were unique molecular identifiers, which served to reduce PCR and sequencing biases. TCRdb re-analysed the PCR reads in MiXCR, keeping a single row per CDR3 protein. Counted here are some 890,000 distinct CDR3 sequences, approximately 53% occurring once; the ten biggest clones make up about 4.5%. These receptors have no identified antigens. General study points: TRBV5-6, TRBV5-1 and TRBV20-1 belonged to a set of a handful of TRBV segments that were more frequent in patients than controls.

The sample consisted of blood. The receptors were sampled from a girl aged 5-17 years with multiple sclerosis.

Only one count was recorded for this clonotype. V and J are TRBV7-6 and TRBJ2-1; 12 nucleotides agree with TRBD2. Germline V gene sequence: CDR1 SGHVS, CDR2 FNYEAQ. The length of the CDR3 is 15 residues. V trimming: 5 bases; J trimming: 8 bases; junction bases outside the gene matches: 7. The DNA of the CDR3 is TGTGCCAGCAGCAAGGGTGCTAGCGGGAGGGATGAGCAGTTCTTC. Translated, it gives CASSKGASGRDEQFF.

This clonotype was detected once. The CDR3 bases are TGTGCCAGCAGCAGGAGACTAGCGGTTTACACAGATACGCAGTATTTT. Translated, it gives CASSRRLAVYTDTQYF. This sequence joins TRBV2 and TRBJ2-3, with 9 nucleotides matching TRBD2. Per the germline V gene, CDR1 is SNHLY and CDR2 is FYNNEI. Trimming cost V 6 bases and J 2 bases; bases outside gene matches: 9. The CDR3 has 16 residues.

This clonotype was seen only a few times. The V call is TRBV6-5, the J call TRBJ1-5; D is perhaps TRBD1 (5 bases). Germline CDR1 reads MNHEY; CDR2 reads SVGAGI. CDR3 length: 12 residues. V was cut by 8 bases and J by 4 bases, with 9 bases left in between. CDR3 amino acids: CASGSGNQPQHF. As DNA, the CDR3 is TGTGCCAGCGGCTCAGGGAATCAGCCCCAGCATTTT.

The genes are TRBV14 and TRBJ2-3; D perhaps matches TRBD2 (6 bases). Trimming stripped 0 bases from V and 1 base from J, with 11 bases between. This CDR3 region has 16 residues. CDR1 is SGHDN and CDR2 is FVKESK in the germline V gene. CDR3 nucleotide sequence: TGTGCCAGCAGCCAAGATCCGGGACTCCGCACAGATACGCAGTATTTT. As protein: CASSQDPGLRTDTQYF.

This chain uses TRBV12-3 or TRBV12-4 with TRBJ2-5; D is ambiguous. CDR3 length equals 15 residues. Trimming removed 1 base at V and 4 bases at J, with 13 bases between. CDR3 nucleotide sequence: TGTGCCAGCAGTTTAGGCGGCTCCCTGGGAGAGACCCAGTACTTC. Its protein product is CASSLGGSLGETQYF.

CDR3 DNA sequence: TGTGCCAGCAGCTTAGATCGACTTCCAGCCTACGAGCAGTACTTC. Translation gives CASSLDRLPAYEQYF. The rearrangement joins TRBV7-8 to TRBJ2-7; D gene unclear. The CDR3 has 15 residues. The V end was cut by 1 base, the J end by 2 bases, with 12 bases between. Germline V lookup: CDR1 SGHVS, CDR2 FQNEAQ. The full variable domain, rest sourced from reference TRBV7-8 and TRBJ2-7, is GAGVSQSPRYKVAKRGQDVALRCDPISGHVSLFWYQQALGQGPEFLTYFQNEAQLDKSGLPSDRFFAERPEGSVSTLKIQRTQQEDSAVYLCASSLDRLPAYEQYFGPGTRLTVT.

The rearrangement joins TRBV5-1 to TRBJ1-2, with TRBD1 identical over 12 bases. CDR1 and CDR2 (germline): SGHRS, YFSETQ. V shed 3 bases and J 2 bases; nucleotides not matched to a gene: 11. CDR3 length: 18 amino acids. CDR3 protein: CASSYAGTGGPGNYGYTF. CDR3 nucleotide sequence: TGCGCCAGCAGCTACGCCGGGACAGGGGGCCCGGGAAACTATGGCTACACCTTC.

This clonotype was recorded a few times. V gene TRBV29-1 combines with J gene TRBJ2-1; D may be TRBD2 (5 bases). The CDR3 is 15 residues long. Looked up from germline, CDR1 is SQVTM and CDR2 is ANQGSEA. Trimming shortened V by 7 bases and J by 7 bases, and 23 bases separated the two germline ends. CDR3 sequence: CSATRGPAPGNEQFF. CDR3 nucleotides: TGCAGCGCCACCCGGGGTCCGGCACCAGGTAATGAGCAGTTCTTC.

This clonotype was seen a few times. V gene TRBV14 combines with J gene TRBJ2-7; D might be TRBD1 or TRBD2, each matching 5 bases. CDR3 size: 16 residues. The V and J ends lost 4 bases and 4 bases respectively, with 20 bases between them. From germline, CDR1 is SGHDN and CDR2 FVKESK. The CDR3 sequence: CASSLSPPGPLYEQYF. Here the CDR3 DNA reads TGTGCCAGCAGCCTATCACCCCCGGGACCACTATACGAGCAGTACTTC.

V usage is TRBV19 and J usage is TRBJ1-5; TRBD1 aligns across 9 bases. CDR3 length: 16 residues. The germline gives CDR1 LNHDA, CDR2 SQIVND (reference sequence). J lost 1 base, V lost 5 bases, and 6 bases had no gene match. The CDR3 sequence: CASSHRQGESNQPQHF. In nucleotides, the CDR3 is TGTGCCAGTAGTCATCGACAGGGGGAGAGCAATCAGCCCCAGCATTTT. The whole variable domain, remainder taken from reference TRBV19 and TRBJ1-5, is DGGITQSPKYLFRKEGQNVTLSCEQNLNHDAMYWYRQDPGQGLRLIYYSQIVNDFQKGDIAEGYSVSREKKESFPLTVTSAQKNPTAFYLCASSHRQGESNQPQHFGDGTRLSIL.

The chain carries TRBV20-1 and TRBJ2-1; TRBD2 matches 11 bases. V dropped 0 bases and J dropped 4; count of bases not matched to a gene: 5. CDR3 length equals 16 residues. Germline assignment: CDR1 DFQATT and CDR2 SNEGSKA (reference sequence). Here the CDR3 reads CSARDGTSGRYNEQFF. CDR3 nucleotide sequence: TGCAGTGCTAGAGATGGGACTAGCGGTAGGTACAATGAGCAGTTCTTC.

This clonotype was counted a few times. V is TRBV9 and J is TRBJ2-1, with D unclear. The V gene lost 0 bases and the J gene lost 0 bases, with 7 bases spanning the gap. The CDR3 runs 15 residues. Germline V gives CDR1 SGDLS, CDR2 YYNGEE. The CDR3 loop is CASSVGPSSYNEQFF. The CDR3 DNA sequence: TGTGCCAGCAGCGTAGGTCCTAGCTCCTACAATGAGCAGTTCTTC.

The chain recombines TRBV7-9 with TRBJ2-4; TRBD2 matches 8 bases. The J call is doubtful: the DNA matches TRBJ2-5 better. CDR1 is SEHNR and CDR2 is FQNEAQ in the germline V gene (reference sequence). This CDR3 has 14 residues. The CDR3 sequence: CASSGRAGEETQYF. CDR3 bases: TGTGCCAGCAGCGGTAGAGCGGGAGAAGAGACCCAGTACTTC.

The chain employs TRBV5-1 and TRBJ2-1, with D possibly TRBD1 on 6 matching bases. Germline assignment: CDR1 SGHRS and CDR2 YFSETQ. V lost 4 bases, J lost 1 base, and 12 bases lay in between. This CDR3 spans 15 amino acids. This CDR3 reads CASSETGISYNEQFF. The CDR3 DNA reads TGCGCCAGCAGCGAAACAGGGATATCCTACAATGAGCAGTTCTTC.

This chain connects TRBV5-5 to TRBJ1-2, with 9 bases matching TRBD1. The CDR3 has 15 amino acids. The J segment lost 8 bases and the V segment lost 1 base, leaving 9 bases of the junction unmatched. The V gene's germline CDR1 is SGHKS and CDR2 YYEKEE (reference sequence). The DNA for the CDR3 is TGTGCCAGCAGCTTGCGGGACAGGGTCGTGTTGGGCTACACCTTC. Translation: CASSLRDRVVLGYTF.

This clonotype was seen a handful of times. The gene calls are TRBV29-1 and TRBJ2-1; D gene ambiguous. Germline V lookup: CDR1 SQVTM, CDR2 ANQGSEA. V lost 3 bases, J lost 3 bases, and 9 bases lay in between. The CDR3 loop spans 13 amino acids. The CDR3 region is CSVERQDYNEQFF. The CDR3 DNA reads as TGCAGCGTTGAGCGTCAGGACTACAATGAGCAGTTCTTC.

The chain carries TRBV5-1 and TRBJ2-7; D not resolved. The V and J ends lost 0 bases and 5 bases respectively, with 9 bases between them. The CDR3 runs to 13 residues. Germline CDR1 is SGHRS and CDR2 is YFSETQ. The CDR3 bases are TGCGCCAGCAGCTTGGGCCCAGCCCACGAGCAGTACTTC. Its protein product is CASSLGPAHEQYF.

The chain has TRBV11-2 and TRBJ2-2; either TRBD1 or TRBD2 may fit D (5 bases each). V was shortened by 10 bases and J by 6 bases, with 18 bases between the two germline ends. Per germline, CDR1 SGHAT and CDR2 FQNNGV. The CDR3 totals 14 residues. CDR3 nucleotides: TGTGCCATCGCCGGGACGGTGACGTCCGGGGAGCTGTTTTTT. Amino acid sequence: CAIAGTVTSGELFF.

The V gene is TRBV6-6, the J gene TRBJ2-1, with D tentatively TRBD2 (5 bases). CDR1 and CDR2 (germline): MNHNY, SVGAGI (reference sequence). V was shortened by 0 bases and J by 15 bases, with 15 bases between the two germline ends. The CDR3 contains 13 residues. DNA of the CDR3: TGTGCCAGCAGTTACTCTACCCGGGATGCAACGTTCTTC. Translation gives CASSYSTRDATFF.

The chain joins TRBV6-6 to TRBJ1-1; D gene unclear. Germline CDR1 MNHNY, CDR2 SVGAGI (reference sequence). The V and J ends lost 6 bases and 0 bases respectively, with 11 bases between them. This CDR3 comprises 14 residues. CDR3 loop: CASSHQTVNTEAFF. The CDR3 DNA sequence: TGTGCCAGCAGCCACCAAACCGTGAACACTGAAGCTTTCTTT.

The chain couples TRBV20-1 to TRBJ2-4; 9 nucleotides line up with TRBD2. The J call is doubtful: the DNA matches TRBJ2-7 better. This CDR3 comprises 13 residues. Germline values: CDR1 DFQATT, CDR2 SNEGSKA (reference sequence). CDR3 bases: TGCAGTGCTAACCTAGCGGGGCGCTACGAGCAGTACTTC. This translates into CSANLAGRYEQYF.

The chain recombines TRBV2 with TRBJ2-5; 8 nucleotides align to TRBD1. The J call may be mistaken, given a closer DNA end match to TRBJ2-7. The CDR3 consists of 16 residues. The germline CDR1 and CDR2 sequences are SNHLY and FYNNEI. This CDR3 is CASSEPGTGIYYEQYF. As DNA, the CDR3 is TGTGCCAGCAGTGAACCCGGGACAGGCATTTACTACGAGCAGTACTTC.

The CDR3 reads CASSLDDRGMAYEQYF. CDR3 in DNA: TGCGCCAGCAGCTTGGACGACAGGGGGATGGCCTACGAGCAGTACTTC. V is TRBV5-1 and J is TRBJ2-7; 9 bases fit TRBD1. Looked up from germline, CDR1 is SGHRS and CDR2 is YFSETQ. CDR3 length: 16 amino acids. Germline trimming cut 0 bases from V and 2 bases from J; bases unmatched to any gene: 6.

This clonotype was found a few times. The chain is built from TRBV4-1 and TRBJ1-1; D gene uncertain. CDR1 is MGHRA and CDR2 is YSYEKL in the germline V gene. V was trimmed by 1 base and J by 1 base, leaving 7 bases between them. CDR3 length equals 14 residues. The DNA of the CDR3 is TGCGCCAGCAGCCAAGGAGCTCAGAACACTGAAGCTTTCTTT. Residues: CASSQGAQNTEAFF.

The chain links TRBV10-3 to TRBJ2-4; 13 bases fit TRBD2. The germline gives CDR1 ENHRY, CDR2 SYGVKD. With 6 bases clipped from V and 3 bases from J, the junction kept 5 bases outside the gene matches. The CDR3 sequence is 16 residues long. Written as DNA, the CDR3 is TGTGCCATCAGCGGGGGACTAGCGGGGTTCAAAAACATTCAGTACTTC. It encodes CAISGGLAGFKNIQYF.